This passage covers 18 T cell receptor beta chains from one sample sequenced in a study of T cells in Graves' hyperthyroidism and ophthalmopathy. TCR beta CDR3 region amplification was performed from RNA transcripts. The HTBI primer set drove a first-round RT-PCR of the TCR CDR3. Via MiXCR, TCRdb re-called the multiplex PCR reads, giving one row per CDR3 protein. The sample gives about 340,000 distinct CDR3 sequences, about 21% of which show up once; less than 65% is in the top ten. Material for sequencing was blood. These TCRs come from a woman between 50 and 59 years old with Graves' hyperthyroidism.

This clonotype showed up many times. The rearrangement joins TRBV11-2 to TRBJ1-5; no definite D call. The CDR3 spans 13 residues. Trimming removed 3 bases at V and 0 bases at J, with 3 bases between. CDR1 and CDR2 from the germline V gene are SGHAT and FQNNGV. CDR3 residues: CASSFDSNQPQHF. The CDR3 region has the DNA TGTGCCAGCAGCTTTGATAGCAATCAGCCCCAGCATTTT. Filled out from reference TRBV11-2 and TRBJ1-5, the complete variable domain reads EAGVAQSPRYKIIEKRQSVAFWCNPISGHATLYWYQQILGQGPKLLIQFQNNGVVDDSQLPKDRFSAERLKGVDSTLKIQPAKLEDSAVYLCASSFDSNQPQHFGDGTRLSIL.

The chain uses TRBV3-1 and TRBJ1-4; perhaps TRBD1 as D (5 bases). CDR3 length equals 14 residues. The germline CDR1 and CDR2 sequences are LGHDT and YNNKEL (reference sequence). The V gene lost 4 bases and the J gene lost 5 bases, with 11 bases spanning the gap. The CDR3 loop is CASSLGHQNEKLFF. The CDR3 DNA follows: TGTGCCAGCAGCCTCGGACACCAGAATGAAAAACTGTTTTTT. The full variable domain, with the rest looked up from reference TRBV3-1 and TRBJ1-4, is DTAVSQTPKYLVTQMGNDKSIKCEQNLGHDTMYWYKQDSKKFLKIMFSYNNKELIINETVPNRFSPKSPDKAHLNLHINSLELGDSAVYFCASSLGHQNEKLFFGSGTQLSVL.

The chain carries TRBV2 and TRBJ2-7; the D is unclear. The ends were cut back, 2 bases at V and 0 bases at J, with 8 bases in the middle. CDR1 is SNHLY, CDR2 FYNNEI, per germline. This CDR3 is 14 amino acids long. Here the CDR3 reads CASSENPSSYEQYF. In DNA form, the CDR3 reads TGTGCCAGCAGTGAAAATCCGAGCTCCTACGAGCAGTACTTC.

This clonotype was found many times. The J gene is TRBJ2-3, the V gene TRBV12-3 or TRBV12-4; 9 bases fit TRBD2. The CDR3 spans 14 residues. The V gene end was trimmed by 6 bases and the J gene end by 0 bases; junction bases not matched to a gene: 1. The chain's CDR3 is CASRGTSSTDTQYF. CDR3 sequence (DNA): TGTGCCAGCAGGGGGACTAGCAGCACAGATACGCAGTATTTT.

This clonotype was recorded many times. This chain joins TRBV2 and TRBJ2-3, with D unresolved. This CDR3 has 15 amino acids. Germline V lookup: CDR1 SNHLY, CDR2 FYNNEI. V shed 4 bases and J shed 0 bases, with 11 bases lying between them. CDR3 loop: CASSAAVSSTDTQYF. The CDR3 DNA reads TGTGCCAGCAGTGCTGCCGTATCTAGCACAGATACGCAGTATTTT.

This chain joins TRBV12-3 or TRBV12-4 and TRBJ1-4; D possibly corresponds to TRBD1 (6 bases). The CDR3 spans 15 residues. Trimming removed 2 bases at V and 8 bases at J, with 15 bases between. Here the CDR3 DNA reads TGTGCCAGCAGTTTAACAGGGACCGTCGGGGAAAAACTGTTTTTT. As protein: CASSLTGTVGEKLFF.

The V and J genes are TRBV5-5 and TRBJ2-3, with TRBD2 matching over 7 bases. Trimming took 1 base from V and 5 from J; bases not matched to a gene: 7. Germline V CDR1 and CDR2: SGHKS, YYEKEE (reference sequence). CDR3 length: 15 amino acids. CDR3 sequence reads: CASSLRLAVLDTQYF. For the CDR3, the DNA is TGTGCCAGCAGCTTGAGGCTAGCGGTCTTAGATACGCAGTATTTT.

This clonotype came up a few times. The V call is TRBV7-9, the J call TRBJ2-3; maybe TRBD1 (5 bases). The germline V gene has CDR1 SEHNR and CDR2 FQNEAQ (reference sequence). This CDR3 is 13 amino acids long. Trimming shortened V by 1 base and J by 6 bases, and 8 bases separated the two germline ends. The CDR3 bases are TGTGCCAGCAGCTTAGGACAGAAGGATACGCAGTATTTT. It yields the protein CASSLGQKDTQYF.

This clonotype was picked up many times. The rearrangement joins TRBV20-1 to TRBJ2-2, with a weak D call TRBD2 (6 bases). Germline CDR1 DFQATT, CDR2 SNEGSKA (reference sequence). The CDR3 sequence is 15 residues long. Deletions cut 0 bases from V and 4 bases from J, with 12 bases between. Here the CDR3 reads CSARDGGKGTGELFF. The CDR3 region has the DNA TGCAGTGCTAGAGATGGCGGGAAGGGCACCGGGGAGCTGTTTTTT.

This chain joins TRBV6-1 and TRBJ2-1; TRBD2 agrees at 7 bases. Germline values: CDR1 MNHNS, CDR2 SASEGT. With 1 base clipped from V and 3 bases from J, the junction kept 6 bases outside the gene matches. CDR3 length equals 16 residues. The CDR3 region has the DNA TGTGCCAGCAGTGAAGATGTGGGGGGGTACTACAATGAGCAGTTCTTC. Residues: CASSEDVGGYYNEQFF.

This clonotype was observed a handful of times. The chain recombines TRBV6-5 with TRBJ2-2; D may be TRBD1 (5 bases). Germline V CDR1 and CDR2: MNHEY, SVGAGI. CDR3 size: 14 residues. The germline V and J ends were trimmed by 1 base and 4 bases, with 7 bases remaining between them. The CDR3 protein is CASSYWTSTGELFF. CDR3 bases: TGTGCCAGCAGTTACTGGACAAGCACCGGGGAGCTGTTTTTT.

The V and J genes are TRBV28 and TRBJ1-5; 11 nucleotides match TRBD1. J lost 2 bases, V lost 6 bases, and 9 bases had no gene match. Germline lookup yields CDR1 MDHEN and CDR2 SYDVKM. This CDR3 region has 17 residues. CDR3 in amino acids: CASRLDRGRGGNQPQHF. Here the CDR3 DNA reads TGTGCCAGCAGACTGGACAGGGGGCGAGGCGGCAATCAGCCCCAGCATTTT. Full variable domain (remainder filled in from reference TRBV28 and TRBJ1-5): DVKVTQSSRYLVKRTGEKVFLECVQDMDHENMFWYRQDPGLGLRLIYFSYDVKMKEKGDIPEGYSVSREKKERFSLILESASTNQTSMYLCASRLDRGRGGNQPQHFGDGTRLSIL.

Ten or more counts support this clonotype. CDR3 sequence: CASKGFSYEQYF. The CDR3 region has the DNA TGTGCCAGCAAAGGTTTCTCCTACGAGCAGTACTTC. The V and J genes are TRBV6-1 and TRBJ2-7; D is undetermined. This CDR3 is 12 amino acids long. The germline V gene has CDR1 MNHNS and CDR2 SASEGT. Trimming stripped 7 bases from V and 0 bases from J, with 7 bases between.

This clonotype was observed at least ten times. This sequence joins TRBV5-1 and TRBJ1-4, with 9 positions matching TRBD1. This CDR3 is 15 amino acids long. Germline V lookup: CDR1 SGHRS, CDR2 YFSETQ. V shed 5 bases and J 5 bases; nucleotides not matched to a gene: 7. The CDR3 region is CASRPLQGANEKLFF. As DNA, the CDR3 is TGCGCCAGCAGACCTCTACAGGGGGCAAATGAAAAACTGTTTTTT. Combining the CDR3 with reference TRBV5-1 and TRBJ1-4 gives the whole variable domain KAGVTQTPRYLIKTRGQQVTLSCSPISGHRSVSWYQQTPGQGLQFLFEYFSETQRNKGNFPGRFSGRQFSNSRSEMNVSTLELGDSALYLCASRPLQGANEKLFFGSGTQLSVL.

In its sample, this clonotype was seen many times. V usage is TRBV6-1 and J usage is TRBJ1-1; tentatively, D is TRBD1 (5 bases). Germline V gene sequence: CDR1 MNHNS, CDR2 SASEGT. The CDR3 consists of 14 residues. The V gene lost 1 base and the J gene lost 7 bases, with 13 bases spanning the gap. The CDR3 is CASSEVGGIGEAFF. DNA for the CDR3: TGTGCCAGCAGTGAAGTTGGGGGAATCGGTGAAGCTTTCTTT.

V and J are TRBV12-3 or TRBV12-4 and TRBJ1-5, with unresolved D. The germline V and J ends were trimmed by 6 bases and 4 bases, with 10 bases remaining between them. The CDR3 totals 13 residues. CDR3 sequence reads: CASSWSVNQPQHF. Written as DNA, the CDR3 is TGTGCCAGCAGCTGGTCAGTTAATCAGCCCCAGCATTTT.

This clonotype was seen only a few times. This sequence joins TRBV5-6 and TRBJ2-5; TRBD1 aligns across 8 bases. Germline lookup yields CDR1 SGHDT and CDR2 YYEEEE. The CDR3 consists of 13 residues. V shed 4 bases and J 8 bases; nucleotides not matched to a gene: 7. CDR3 loop: CASSRTGGLTQYF. For the CDR3, the DNA is TGTGCCAGCAGCCGTACAGGGGGATTAACCCAGTACTTC.

This clonotype was counted a few times. A much larger clone differs by one base, so this may be a read error. The rearrangement links TRBV24-1 to TRBJ2-5, with D possibly TRBD1 on 6 matching bases. CDR3 length: 15 residues. The V gene's germline CDR1 is KGHDR and CDR2 SFDVKD. CDR3 region: CATGDAGTNQETQYF. DNA of the CDR3: TGTGCCACCGGTGATGCCGGGACAAACCAAGAGACCCAGTACTTC.